The 14 T cell receptor beta chains presented below share a single source sample, sequenced in a study of shared clonotypes between healthy human individuals. Data came from immunoSEQ multiplex PCR; TCRdb stores just in-frame clones and leaves some out. Here the sample spans about 1 million clones, around three quarters being singletons. Sequences were obtained from memory CD4+ T cells from PBMCs. Subset noted: CD45RA-negative fraction. Every receptor here comes from a man aged 18-30 years in good health. Some clones in this sample may be carry-over from other donors' samples.

The chain employs TRBV19 and TRBJ2-1, with D unresolved. The length of the CDR3 is 11 residues. The V gene lost 6 bases and the J gene lost 9 bases, with 9 bases spanning the gap. Germline-derived CDR1 and CDR2 are LNHDA and SQIVND (reference sequence). The CDR3 nucleotides are TGTGCCAGTAGAAAGGAGAGTGAGCAGTTCTTC. It codes for CASRKESEQFF. The entire variable domain, with the rest obtained from reference TRBV19 and TRBJ2-1, is as follows: DGGITQSPKYLFRKEGQNVTLSCEQNLNHDAMYWYRQDPGQGLRLIYYSQIVNDFQKGDIAEGYSVSREKKESFPLTVTSAQKNPTAFYLCASRKESEQFFGPGTRLTVL.

For this clone: Other DNA sequences within the sample encode an identical CDR3. The gene calls are TRBV7-2 and TRBJ2-3, with unresolved D. Germline V gene lookup returns CDR1 SGHTA and CDR2 FQGNSA. Trimming left V 1 base short and J 2 bases short, with 7 bases between. The CDR3 length is 14 residues. The CDR3: CASSLGSYTDTQYF. The CDR3 DNA is TGTGCCAGCAGCTTAGGCTCCTACACAGATACGCAGTATTTT.

This clone was counted only a few times. The genes are TRBV2 and TRBJ2-7, with D possibly called TRBD1 or TRBD2 (5 bases each). V shed 3 bases and J shed 9 bases, with 18 bases lying between them. The CDR3 extends over 14 amino acids. Germline CDR1 and CDR2: SNHLY and FYNNEI. The CDR3 sequence is CASSDGASGLGQYF. The CDR3 DNA is TGTGCCAGCAGTGACGGGGCCAGTGGTCTTGGGCAGTACTTC.

The rearrangement links TRBV18 to TRBJ2-1, with D tentatively TRBD1 or TRBD2 (5 bases each). The ends were cut back, 1 base at V and 10 bases at J, with 14 bases in the middle. CDR3 length equals 14 residues. Germline CDR1 is KGHSH and CDR2 is LQKENI. CDR3 sequence reads: CASSPQGPRMEQFF. As DNA, the CDR3 is TGTGCCAGCTCACCACAGGGACCCAGGATGGAGCAGTTCTTC.

There are many counts of this clone. The chain recombines TRBV5-4 with TRBJ2-3; TRBD1 matches at 8 bases. With 0 bases clipped from V and 4 bases from J, the junction kept 7 bases outside the gene matches. Germline loops: CDR1 SGHNT, CDR2 YYREEE (reference sequence). CDR3 length: 16 residues. The CDR3 here is CASSLDRTGQADTQYF. The CDR3, as DNA: TGTGCCAGCAGCTTGGACCGGACAGGGCAGGCAGATACGCAGTATTTT.

The V gene is TRBV19, the J gene TRBJ2-7; D remains ambiguous. Deletions cut 4 bases from V and 2 bases from J, with 15 bases between. The CDR3 is 15 amino acids. CDR1 and CDR2 (germline): LNHDA, SQIVND (reference sequence). The DNA of the CDR3 is TGTGCCAGTAGTACTTCCCCGACCACGGCCTACGAGCAGTACTTC. This codes for CASSTSPTTAYEQYF.

This chain joins TRBV10-3 and TRBJ2-7; D is unclear. Germline-derived CDR1 and CDR2 are ENHRY and SYGVKD. CDR3 length: 14 residues. V shed 0 bases and J shed 4 bases, with 10 bases lying between them. Here the CDR3 DNA reads TGTGCCATCAGTGAGTCAAAAACACCGTACGAGCAGTACTTC. Amino acid sequence: CAISESKTPYEQYF.

This chain links TRBV9 with TRBJ2-1; 7 bases agree with TRBD2. The trim removed 3 bases at V and 6 bases at J, leaving 9 bases unmatched. Germline lookup yields CDR1 SGDLS and CDR2 YYNGEE. The length of the CDR3 is 15 residues. Here the CDR3 DNA reads TGTGCCAGCAGCGGTGCTAGCGGAACCTTCAATGAGCAGTTCTTC. Amino acid sequence: CASSGASGTFNEQFF. The full variable domain, in which reference TRBV9 and TRBJ2-1 provide the parts outside the CDR3, is DSGVTQTPKHLITATGQRVTLRCSPRSGDLSVYWYQQSLDQGLQFLIQYYNGEERAKGNILERFSAQQFPDLHSELNLSSLELGDSALYFCASSGASGTFNEQFFGPGTRLTVL.

The V call is TRBV7-2, the J call TRBJ2-1, with D perhaps matching TRBD1 or TRBD2 (5 bases each). Germline V gives CDR1 SGHTA, CDR2 FQGNSA. This CDR3 has 14 residues. V lost 7 bases and J 2 bases, leaving 12 bases between the germline ends. As DNA, the CDR3 is TGTGCCAGCACCGCTCAGGGAGCCTACAATGAGCAGTTCTTC. Residues: CASTAQGAYNEQFF.

The chain recombines TRBV9 with TRBJ2-7; 8 bases align to TRBD1. CDR1 is SGDLS and CDR2 is YYNGEE in the germline V gene. This CDR3 contains 14 residues. Trimming took 4 bases from V and 2 from J; bases not matched to a gene: 5. CDR3 in DNA: TGTGCCAGCAGCTCATCGACAGGGGCCTACGAGCAGTACTTC. Its protein is CASSSSTGAYEQYF.

Written as DNA, the CDR3 is TGTGCCAGCAGCTTAGCACGGGACAGGAGGCGAGAGACCCAGTACTTC. This translates into CASSLARDRRRETQYF. This sequence joins TRBV7-9 and TRBJ2-5; 8 nucleotides align to TRBD1. Germline V gives CDR1 SEHNR, CDR2 FQNEAQ (reference sequence). CDR3 length: 16 residues. J was trimmed by 4 bases and V by 0 bases; bases with no gene match: 7.

J is TRBJ1-4 and V is TRBV28, with 9 bases that match TRBD1. This CDR3 region has 15 residues. V shed 5 bases and J 6 bases; nucleotides not matched to a gene: 7. From germline, CDR1 is MDHEN and CDR2 SYDVKM. The CDR3 bases are TGTGCCAGCAGTCGGGCGGGACAGGGATATGAAAAACTGTTTTTT. It specifies CASSRAGQGYEKLFF.

As to this clone: Other DNA sequences in this sample translate to the same CDR3. The chain carries TRBV5-1 and TRBJ2-1, with TRBD2 matching 8 bases. This CDR3 is built from 15 residues. V trimming: 4 bases; J trimming: 0 bases; junction bases outside the gene matches: 3. Per germline, CDR1 SGHRS and CDR2 YFSETQ. The CDR3 nucleotides are TGCGCCAGCAGCCCGAGCGGGAGCTCCTACAATGAGCAGTTCTTC. Amino acids: CASSPSGSSYNEQFF. The full variable domain, its missing parts supplied by reference TRBV5-1 and TRBJ2-1, is KAGVTQTPRYLIKTRGQQVTLSCSPISGHRSVSWYQQTPGQGLQFLFEYFSETQRNKGNFPGRFSGRQFSNSRSEMNVSTLELGDSALYLCASSPSGSSYNEQFFGPGTRLTVL.

The CDR3 is CASRGDFIPYEQYF. The DNA of the CDR3 is TGTGCCAGCAGGGGGGACTTCATTCCCTACGAGCAGTACTTC. J is TRBJ2-7 and V is TRBV6-6; TRBD2 is a possible D gene (6 bases). V was shortened by 6 bases and J by 2 bases, with 14 bases between the two germline ends. CDR1 is MNHNY, CDR2 SVGAGI, per germline (reference sequence). CDR3 length: 14 residues.